These T cell receptor beta chains were read from a single sample in a study of T-cell memory formation after mild COVID-19. TCRdb re-analysed the 5' RACE reads in MiXCR, keeping a single row per CDR3 protein. Of approximately 570,000 distinct CDR3 sequences in the sample, more than 15% were seen once. The sample was PBMCs or a T cell subset sorted from them (not recorded which). The receptors stem from an adult woman who had mild COVID-19 (a few samples of this study predate the infection). Cell type and time point are not known. CDR3s include the opening cysteine and the closing phenylalanine or tryptophan. A D gene is named only where the DNA matches it firmly. Expanded clones are given a class, and other clones once, few, many or no size at all.

CDR3 DNA: TGTGCCACCAGTGATTTGGGACGTACCGGACGAGAGACCCAGTACTTC
CDR3 protein: CATSDLGRTGRETQYF
J gene: TRBJ2-5
clone size: -
D gene: -
V gene: TRBV24-1

CDR3 DNA: TGTGCCAGCAGCCCGATGGGGCCAGATACGCAGTATTTT
CDR3 protein: CASSPMGPDTQYF
J gene: TRBJ2-3
clone size: -
D gene: -
V gene: TRBV5-4

CDR3 DNA: TGCAGTGCTAGCCTCGGGACAGTCAATAATGAAAAACTGTTTTTT
CDR3 protein: CSASLGTVNNEKLFF
J gene: TRBJ1-4
clone size: -
D gene: TRBD1
V gene: TRBV20-1

CDR3 DNA: TGCAGTGCTAGAGGTCGGGTAGTTAGCACAGATACGCAGTATTTT
CDR3 protein: CSARGRVVSTDTQYF
J gene: TRBJ2-3
clone size: few
D gene: -
V gene: TRBV20-1

CDR3 DNA: TGTGCCAGCAGCGAGGGGGCTCGGGACCAAGAGACCCAGTACTTC
CDR3 protein: CASSEGARDQETQYF
J gene: TRBJ2-5
clone size: many
D gene: TRBD1
V gene: TRBV7-2

CDR3 DNA: TGTGCCAGCAGCTCCTATCCCGGGCCCCAGGGGACCTACGAGCAGTACTTC
CDR3 protein: CASSSYPGPQGTYEQYF
J gene: TRBJ2-7
clone size: few
D gene: -
V gene: TRBV7-9

CDR3 DNA: TGTGCCACCAGCAGAGCTAGCGGGGTAAGCTCCTACGAGCAGTACTTC
CDR3 protein: CATSRASGVSSYEQYF
J gene: TRBJ2-7
clone size: many
D gene: TRBD2
V gene: TRBV15

CDR3 DNA: TGCGCCAGCAGCACTCTACCGGGACGACTAGATGAAAAACTGTTTTTT
CDR3 protein: CASSTLPGRLDEKLFF
J gene: TRBJ1-4
clone size: many
D gene: -
V gene: TRBV5-1

CDR3 DNA: TGCGCCAGCAGCTTGAACGAACGGACAGTTTATGGCTACACCTTC
CDR3 protein: CASSLNERTVYGYTF
J gene: TRBJ1-2
clone size: -
D gene: -
V gene: TRBV5-1

CDR3 DNA: TGCAGTGCTAGGGGCAACTACCTTAGTTACACAGATACGCAGTATTTT
CDR3 protein: CSARGNYLSYTDTQYF
J gene: TRBJ2-3
clone size: few
D gene: -
V gene: TRBV20-1

CDR3 DNA: TGTGCCAGCAGCAGATACAGGGGGGGATTGGCCAAAAACATTCAGTACTTC
CDR3 protein: CASSRYRGGLAKNIQYF
J gene: TRBJ2-4
clone size: many
D gene: -
V gene: TRBV21-1

CDR3 DNA: TGCAGTGCTACTAGGGGGCCCGAGGGCACTGAAGCTTTCTTT
CDR3 protein: CSATRGPEGTEAFF
J gene: TRBJ1-1
clone size: -
D gene: TRBD1
V gene: TRBV20-1

CDR3 DNA: TGCGCCAGCAGCCCGGGGACAGCCTCTAGCACAGATACGCAGTATTTT
CDR3 protein: CASSPGTASSTDTQYF
J gene: TRBJ2-3
clone size: -
D gene: TRBD1
V gene: TRBV4-1

CDR3 DNA: TGTGCTAGTGCCCCAGCGGGGTTCACAGATACGCAGTATTTT
CDR3 protein: CASAPAGFTDTQYF
J gene: TRBJ2-3
clone size: -
D gene: TRBD2
V gene: TRBV12-5

CDR3 DNA: TGTGCCAGCAGTTACCGAGGGACAGGGAAAGAGACCCAGTACTTC
CDR3 protein: CASSYRGTGKETQYF
J gene: TRBJ2-5
clone size: -
D gene: TRBD1
V gene: TRBV6-2/TRBV6-3

CDR3 DNA: TGTGCCAGCAGCTTGGGGCGGACAGGGCAAGAGCAGTACTTC
CDR3 protein: CASSLGRTGQEQYF
J gene: TRBJ2-7
clone size: -
D gene: TRBD1
V gene: TRBV5-5

CDR3 DNA: TGCGCCAGCAGCTCGGGCGAGATGAACACTGAAGCTTTCTTT
CDR3 protein: CASSSGEMNTEAFF
J gene: TRBJ1-1
clone size: -
D gene: -
V gene: TRBV5-1

CDR3 DNA: TGTGCCAGCAGCTTTGGTCCCACTCTAAGAACCGGGGAGCTGTTTTTT
CDR3 protein: CASSFGPTLRTGELFF
J gene: TRBJ2-2
clone size: -
D gene: -
V gene: TRBV5-6

CDR3 DNA: TGCAGTGCTAGACCCGGGACAACGAACACCGGGGAGCTGTTTTTT
CDR3 protein: CSARPGTTNTGELFF
J gene: TRBJ2-2
clone size: few
D gene: -
V gene: TRBV20-1

CDR3 DNA: TGCGCCAGCAGCTTGGTCCCTGGGGCCAACGTCCTGACTTTC
CDR3 protein: CASSLVPGANVLTF
J gene: TRBJ2-6
clone size: many
D gene: -
V gene: TRBV5-1

CDR3 DNA: TGCAGTGCTAGGACTAGCGGTTCCTACAATGAGCAGTTCTTC
CDR3 protein: CSARTSGSYNEQFF
J gene: TRBJ2-1
clone size: many
D gene: TRBD2
V gene: TRBV20-1

CDR3 DNA: TGTGCCAGCAGGGGCAGGGAGAACACTGAAGCTTTCTTT
CDR3 protein: CASRGRENTEAFF
J gene: TRBJ1-1
clone size: few
D gene: -
V gene: TRBV7-9

CDR3 DNA: TGTGCCTGGAAGGCAGGGGGCAATCAGCCCCAGCATTTT
CDR3 protein: CAWKAGGNQPQHF
J gene: TRBJ1-5
clone size: few
D gene: -
V gene: TRBV30

CDR3 DNA: TGTGCCACCATTCCCGGGACAGGGAGACGCGCCGGGGAGCTGTTTTTT
CDR3 protein: CATIPGTGRRAGELFF
J gene: TRBJ2-2
clone size: -
D gene: TRBD1
V gene: TRBV15

CDR3 DNA: TGTGCCAGCAGCTACTCAGGGGCCGGCACTGAAGCTTTCTTT
CDR3 protein: CASSYSGAGTEAFF
J gene: TRBJ1-1
clone size: few
D gene: -
V gene: TRBV7-3

CDR3 DNA: TGTGCCACCAGTGCCGGGACAGGGGCCGGGGGGAACACTGAAGCTTTCTTT
CDR3 protein: CATSAGTGAGGNTEAFF
J gene: TRBJ1-1
clone size: -
D gene: TRBD1
V gene: TRBV24-1

CDR3 DNA: TGTGCCAGCAGGACCCGTATGACCACAGATACGCAGTATTTT
CDR3 protein: CASRTRMTTDTQYF
J gene: TRBJ2-3
clone size: -
D gene: -
V gene: TRBV7-2

CDR3 DNA: TGTGCCTGGAGTGTCGCCGTTACCACAGATACGCAGTATTTT
CDR3 protein: CAWSVAVTTDTQYF
J gene: TRBJ2-3
clone size: -
D gene: -
V gene: TRBV30

CDR3 DNA: TGCAGTGCTTCAGCGGGGACCGGCACAGATACGCAGTATTTT
CDR3 protein: CSASAGTGTDTQYF
J gene: TRBJ2-3
clone size: -
D gene: TRBD2
V gene: TRBV20-1

CDR3 DNA: TGCGCCAGCAGCAGAGCCGGGACAGGGGTTGTCGAGACCCAGTACTTC
CDR3 protein: CASSRAGTGVVETQYF
J gene: TRBJ2-5
clone size: many
D gene: TRBD1
V gene: TRBV5-1

CDR3 DNA: TGTGCCAGCAGCTTAGGGGCAGCATGGGACACTGAAGCTTTCTTT
CDR3 protein: CASSLGAAWDTEAFF
J gene: TRBJ1-1
clone size: -
D gene: -
V gene: TRBV13

CDR3 DNA: TGTGCCAGCAGCTTAGGGTGGGTCACAGAAGCTTTCTTT
CDR3 protein: CASSLGWVTEAFF
J gene: TRBJ1-1
clone size: -
D gene: -
V gene: TRBV7-9

CDR3 DNA: TGTGCCAGCACCCTGGGCAGGGGGTCGTATGGCTACACCTTC
CDR3 protein: CASTLGRGSYGYTF
J gene: TRBJ1-2
clone size: -
D gene: TRBD1
V gene: TRBV12-3/TRBV12-4

CDR3 DNA: TGTGCCAGCAGCCGAAATCCGGGACAGATCACAGATACGCAGTATTTT
CDR3 protein: CASSRNPGQITDTQYF
J gene: TRBJ2-3
clone size: -
D gene: TRBD1
V gene: TRBV3-1